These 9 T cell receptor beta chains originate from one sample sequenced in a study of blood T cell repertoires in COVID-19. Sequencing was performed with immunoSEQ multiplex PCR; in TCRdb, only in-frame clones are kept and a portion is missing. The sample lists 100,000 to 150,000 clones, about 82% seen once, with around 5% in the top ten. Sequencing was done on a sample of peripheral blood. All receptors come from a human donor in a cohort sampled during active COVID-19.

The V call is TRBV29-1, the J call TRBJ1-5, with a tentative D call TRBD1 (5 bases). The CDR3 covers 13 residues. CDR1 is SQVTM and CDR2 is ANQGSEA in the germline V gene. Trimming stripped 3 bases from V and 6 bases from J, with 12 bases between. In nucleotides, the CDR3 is TGCAGCGTTGACTCGGGGAGGGGTCAGCCCCAGCATTTT. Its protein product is CSVDSGRGQPQHF. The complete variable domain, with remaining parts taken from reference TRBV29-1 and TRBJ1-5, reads SAVISQKPSRDICQRGTSLTIQCQVDSQVTMMFWYRQQPGQSLTLIATANQGSEATYESGFVIDKFPISRPNLTFSTLTVSNMSPEDSSIYLCSVDSGRGQPQHFGDGTRLSIL.

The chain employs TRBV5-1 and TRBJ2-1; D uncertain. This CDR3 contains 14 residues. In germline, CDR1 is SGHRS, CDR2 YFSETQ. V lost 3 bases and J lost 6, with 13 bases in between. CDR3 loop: CASSSSSRLNEQFF. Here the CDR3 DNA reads TGCGCCAGCAGCTCTTCATCCCGACTCAATGAGCAGTTCTTC.

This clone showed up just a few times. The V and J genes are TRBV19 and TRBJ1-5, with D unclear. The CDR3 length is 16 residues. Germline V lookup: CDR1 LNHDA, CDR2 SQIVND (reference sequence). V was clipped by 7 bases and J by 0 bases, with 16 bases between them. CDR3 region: CASTPIWAASNQPQHF. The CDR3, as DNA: TGTGCCAGTACCCCCATTTGGGCAGCTAGCAATCAGCCCCAGCATTTT.

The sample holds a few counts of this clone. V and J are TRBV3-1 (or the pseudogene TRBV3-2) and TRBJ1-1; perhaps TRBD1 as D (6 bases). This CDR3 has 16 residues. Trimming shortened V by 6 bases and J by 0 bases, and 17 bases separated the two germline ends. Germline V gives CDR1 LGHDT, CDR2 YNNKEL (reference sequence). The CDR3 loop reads CASSKHGTPMNTEAFF. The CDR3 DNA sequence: TGTGCCAGCAGTAAACACGGGACACCTATGAACACTGAAGCTTTCTTT.

This chain's CDR3 is CASSHRGANTEAFF. In DNA, the CDR3 is TGTGCCAGCAGTCACAGGGGGGCGAACACTGAAGCTTTCTTT. V and J are TRBV6-6 and TRBJ1-1, with 8 nucleotides matching TRBD1. Germline V gene sequence: CDR1 MNHNY, CDR2 SVGAGI (reference sequence). V lost 5 bases, J lost 1 base, and 3 bases stayed unmatched. This CDR3 contains 14 residues.

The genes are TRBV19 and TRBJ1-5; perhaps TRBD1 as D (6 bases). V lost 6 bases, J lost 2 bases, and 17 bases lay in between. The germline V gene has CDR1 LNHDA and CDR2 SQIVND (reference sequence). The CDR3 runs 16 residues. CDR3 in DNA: TGTGCCAGTAGACCCCCCGGCAGGGGCGGCAATCAGCCCCAGCATTTT. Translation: CASRPPGRGGNQPQHF.

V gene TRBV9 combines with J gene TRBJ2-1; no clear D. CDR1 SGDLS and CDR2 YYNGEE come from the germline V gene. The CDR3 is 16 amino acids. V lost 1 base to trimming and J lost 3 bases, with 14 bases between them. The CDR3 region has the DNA TGTGCCAGCAGCGTAAGGAACTTTACAGTCTACAATGAGCAGTTCTTC. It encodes CASSVRNFTVYNEQFF.

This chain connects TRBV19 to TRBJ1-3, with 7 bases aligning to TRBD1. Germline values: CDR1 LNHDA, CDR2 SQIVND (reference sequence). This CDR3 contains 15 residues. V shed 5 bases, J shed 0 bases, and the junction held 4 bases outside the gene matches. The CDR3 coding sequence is TGTGCCAGTAGTCCCCAGGGGGTCTCTGGAAACACCATATATTTT. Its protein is CASSPQGVSGNTIYF. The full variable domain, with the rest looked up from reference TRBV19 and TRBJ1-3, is DGGITQSPKYLFRKEGQNVTLSCEQNLNHDAMYWYRQDPGQGLRLIYYSQIVNDFQKGDIAEGYSVSREKKESFPLTVTSAQKNPTAFYLCASSPQGVSGNTIYFGEGSWLTVV.

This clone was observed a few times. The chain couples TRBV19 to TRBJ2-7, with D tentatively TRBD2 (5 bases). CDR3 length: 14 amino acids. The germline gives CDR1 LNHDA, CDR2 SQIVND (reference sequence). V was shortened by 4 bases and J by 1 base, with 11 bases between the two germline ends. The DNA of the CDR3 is TGTGCCAGTAGTAACTACAGAGGGTCCTACGAGCAGTACTTC. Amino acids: CASSNYRGSYEQYF.